Each of the 22 T cell receptor beta chains below was sequenced from the same sample in a study of blood T cell repertoires in COVID-19. Assay used: immunoSEQ multiplex PCR; TCRdb lists only in-frame clones, some missing. Of about 300,000 clones listed, about 87% are singletons. The sequencing input was peripheral blood. All receptors come from a woman aged 40 to 55 who had recovered from COVID-19.

This clone came up once. The chain recombines TRBV11-3 with TRBJ2-1; tentative D call: TRBD1 (5 bases). The CDR3 has 17 residues. The germline V and J ends were trimmed by 5 bases and 0 bases, with 17 bases remaining between them. Germline CDR1 reads SGHNT; CDR2 reads YENEEA. The CDR3 region has the DNA TGTGCCAGCAGCCCAGGCTTGACAGCGAGCTCCTACAATGAGCAGTTCTTC. Protein sequence: CASSPGLTASSYNEQFF.

This chain connects TRBV11-3 to TRBJ1-3; 7 bases agree with TRBD1. With V trimmed by 5 bases and J by 3 bases, 4 bases remained unmatched. The CDR3 contains 14 residues. Per germline, CDR1 SGHNT and CDR2 YENEEA. The CDR3 bases are TGTGCCAGCAGCGCTCGGGACAGTGGAAACACCATATATTTT. Protein: CASSARDSGNTIYF.

The gene calls are TRBV2 and TRBJ2-4, with TRBD2 identical over 7 bases. The germline gives CDR1 SNHLY, CDR2 FYNNEI. V lost 7 bases, J lost 10 bases, and 13 bases stayed unmatched. This CDR3 contains 14 residues. CDR3 in amino acids: CASTQGGTFSIQYF. The CDR3 coding sequence is TGTGCCAGCACCCAGGGAGGGACCTTCAGTATTCAGTACTTC.

This chain uses TRBV6-5 with TRBJ1-2; 9 bases map to TRBD1. Per the germline V gene, CDR1 is MNHEY and CDR2 is SVGAGI. Unmatched junction bases numbered 8, after V lost 5 bases and J lost 7 bases. The CDR3 is made up of 14 amino acids. CDR3 coding DNA: TGTGCCAGCAGTCGGACCGGGACAGGGTTTGGCTACACCTTC. This translates into CASSRTGTGFGYTF.

The V gene is TRBV6-1, the J gene TRBJ1-2, with TRBD1 identical over 12 bases. V shed 4 bases, J shed 4 bases, and the junction held 13 bases outside the gene matches. Germline V gives CDR1 MNHNS, CDR2 SASEGT. This CDR3 has 18 amino acids. CDR3 bases: TGTGCCAGCAGTGCGGGGGGGACAGGGGGCGTACTTAGCTATGGCTACACCTTC. It codes for CASSAGGTGGVLSYGYTF.

J is TRBJ1-1 and V is TRBV5-5; 7 nucleotides line up with TRBD1. CDR1 and CDR2 from the germline V gene are SGHKS and YYEKEE (reference sequence). The CDR3 is made up of 14 amino acids. V shed 2 bases and J 4 bases; nucleotides not matched to a gene: 5. The CDR3 nucleotides are TGTGCCAGCAGCTTAGGGACAGCAAGCACTGAAGCTTTCTTT. Translating gives CASSLGTASTEAFF.

The V gene is TRBV9, the J gene TRBJ1-4; 8 bases agree with TRBD1. Germline assignment: CDR1 SGDLS and CDR2 YYNGEE. J gave up 3 bases and V 3 bases, and 7 bases lay outside the gene matches. CDR3 size: 16 residues. This chain's CDR3 is CASSAHPGQANEKLFF. The CDR3 DNA is TGTGCCAGCAGCGCCCACCCGGGACAGGCTAATGAAAAACTGTTTTTT. The whole variable domain, filled in from reference TRBV9 and TRBJ1-4, reads DSGVTQTPKHLITATGQRVTLRCSPRSGDLSVYWYQQSLDQGLQFLIQYYNGEERAKGNILERFSAQQFPDLHSELNLSSLELGDSALYFCASSAHPGQANEKLFFGSGTQLSVL.

This clone was counted only a few times. The chain links TRBV4-1 to TRBJ1-6; no reliable D call. This CDR3 contains 16 residues. The germline V gene encodes CDR1 MGHRA and CDR2 YSYEKL. V was pared by 1 base and J by 6 bases, with 13 bases between. As DNA, the CDR3 is TGCGCCAGCAGCCAAGGCTCGAGGGTAGCTAATTCACCCCTCCACTTT. Translation gives CASSQGSRVANSPLHF.

CDR3 sequence (DNA): TGTGCCAGCAGTGAGAGGAGCTCCTACAATGAGCAGTTCTTC. Protein: CASSERSSYNEQFF. V usage is TRBV25-1 and J usage is TRBJ2-1; D is ambiguous. CDR3 length: 14 amino acids. Germline loops: CDR1 MGHDK, CDR2 SYGVNS. Trimming shortened V by 3 bases and J by 0 bases, and 6 bases separated the two germline ends. The whole variable domain, remainder taken from reference TRBV25-1 and TRBJ2-1, is EADIYQTPRYLVIGTGKKITLECSQTMGHDKMYWYQQDPGMELHLIHYSYGVNSTEKGDLSSESTVSRIRTEHFPLTLESARPSHTSQYLCASSERSSYNEQFFGPGTRLTVL.

This clone appeared once. The chain couples TRBV25-1 to TRBJ2-7; tentative D call: TRBD1 (7 bases). Germline CDR1 MGHDK, CDR2 SYGVNS. The CDR3 is 17 amino acids. V lost 3 bases, J lost 9 bases, and 27 bases lay in between. As DNA, the CDR3 is TGTGCCAGCAGTGACCCCCCCGGGAGACTAGGGGGCGCGGGGCAGTACTTC. This encodes CASSDPPGRLGGAGQYF.

The chain is built from TRBV6-2 or TRBV6-3 and TRBJ2-4; weak D call: TRBD2 (5 bases). Deletions cut 2 bases from V and 6 bases from J, with 5 bases between. This CDR3 comprises 12 residues. CDR1 is MNHEY and CDR2 is SVGEGT in the germline V gene. The CDR3 sequence is CASSYRGNIQYF. In nucleotides, the CDR3 is TGTGCCAGCAGTTACCGGGGAAACATTCAGTACTTC.

The chain couples TRBV5-6 to TRBJ1-2; no reliable D call. Germline CDR1 and CDR2: SGHDT and YYEEEE. The CDR3 spans 11 residues. Trimming removed 3 bases from V and 5 bases from J, with 5 bases in between. The CDR3 is CASSSGYGYTF. The CDR3 coding sequence is TGTGCCAGCAGCTCCGGGTATGGCTACACCTTC.

In nucleotides, the CDR3 is TGTGCCAGCAGTCCAGTCCAGGGCTACGAGCAGTACTTC. Translating gives CASSPVQGYEQYF. The V call is TRBV27, the J call TRBJ2-7; D might be TRBD1 (5 bases). Germline V gene sequence: CDR1 MNHEY, CDR2 SMNVEV (reference sequence). CDR3 size: 13 residues. Trimming took 5 bases from V and 3 from J, leaving 11 bases between them.

This chain connects TRBV19 to TRBJ2-3, with D hard to call. Deletions cut 0 bases from V and 0 bases from J, with 4 bases between. This CDR3 is built from 14 residues. Per the germline V gene, CDR1 is LNHDA and CDR2 is SQIVND (reference sequence). This CDR3 reads CASSIDQSTDTQYF. The CDR3 DNA is TGTGCCAGTAGTATAGACCAAAGCACAGATACGCAGTATTTT.

The chain is built from TRBV24-1 and TRBJ1-2, with 10 bases aligning to TRBD1. CDR1 KGHDR and CDR2 SFDVKD come from the germline V gene. The CDR3 is 17 amino acids. J gave up 8 bases and V 3 bases, and 14 bases lay outside the gene matches. The CDR3 DNA reads as TGTGCCACCAGTGATGGGGGGGACAGGGGAGTGGCGGAGGGCTACACCTTC. This gives the protein CATSDGGDRGVAEGYTF.

The chain couples TRBV19 to TRBJ2-4, with D hard to call. The CDR3 covers 13 residues. From germline, CDR1 is LNHDA and CDR2 SQIVND (reference sequence). V lost 3 bases and J lost 8, with 11 bases in between. In nucleotides, the CDR3 is TGTGCCAGTAGTATGTCCCTCCAGGACATTCAGTACTTC. Its protein product is CASSMSLQDIQYF.

The chain is built from TRBV5-6 and TRBJ1-5; 8 bases fit TRBD1. Losses at the gene ends were 1 base for V and 5 bases for J; bases not matched to a gene: 5. Germline CDR1 SGHDT, CDR2 YYEEEE. The CDR3 is made up of 15 amino acids. The CDR3: CASSLSDRGHQPQHF. The CDR3 DNA reads TGTGCCAGCAGCTTGAGCGACAGGGGCCATCAGCCCCAGCATTTT.

The chain employs TRBV19 and TRBJ1-2; D is perhaps TRBD1 (6 bases). CDR3 length: 10 residues. With 6 bases removed from V and 14 bases from J, the gap between germline ends came to 13 bases. Germline V gives CDR1 LNHDA, CDR2 SQIVND (reference sequence). The CDR3 is CASSHRELTF. DNA for the CDR3: TGTGCCAGTAGCCACAGGGAACTAACCTTC. Looking up the rest from reference TRBV19 and TRBJ1-2 gives the full variable domain: DGGITQSPKYLFRKEGQNVTLSCEQNLNHDAMYWYRQDPGQGLRLIYYSQIVNDFQKGDIAEGYSVSREKKESFPLTVTSAQKNPTAFYLCASSHRELTFGSGTRLTVV.

The rearrangement uses TRBV5-5 and TRBJ2-7, with D perhaps TRBD1 (5 bases). This CDR3 contains 15 residues. The V gene's germline CDR1 is SGHKS and CDR2 YYEKEE (reference sequence). V was pared by 3 bases and J by 1 base, with 14 bases between. The CDR3 DNA follows: TGTGCCAGCAGCTGGGGCCAGCCGGGTTCCTACGAGCAGTACTTC. The encoded protein is CASSWGQPGSYEQYF. The full variable domain, completed using reference TRBV5-5 and TRBJ2-7, is DAGVTQSPTHLIKTRGQQVTLRCSPISGHKSVSWYQQVLGQGPQFIFQYYEKEERGRGNFPDRFSARQFPNYSSELNVNALLLGDSALYLCASSWGQPGSYEQYFGPGTRLTVT.

This clone was counted a few times. This chain joins TRBV19 and TRBJ1-6; D perhaps matches TRBD1 (5 bases). With 0 bases removed from V and 6 bases from J, the gap between germline ends came to 12 bases. This CDR3 spans 16 amino acids. Germline V CDR1 and CDR2: LNHDA, SQIVND (reference sequence). In DNA form, the CDR3 reads TGTGCCAGTAGTATAGAGGTCGGGCAGGGTAATTCACCCCTCCACTTT. Protein: CASSIEVGQGNSPLHF.

The chain has TRBV7-8 and TRBJ1-4, with D perhaps TRBD1 (5 bases). The CDR3 length is 15 residues. Germline V gene data show CDR1 as SGHVS and CDR2 as FQNEAQ. V was clipped by 2 bases and J by 0 bases, with 7 bases between them. The CDR3 DNA reads TGTGCCAGCAGCTTACAAGGGGCAACTAATGAAAAACTGTTTTTT. This translates into CASSLQGATNEKLFF.

The V gene is TRBV7-2, the J gene TRBJ2-5, with 14 positions matching TRBD2. V was pared by 5 bases and J by 3 bases, with 8 bases of the junction left unmatched. The CDR3 is 17 residues long. The germline gives CDR1 SGHTA, CDR2 FQGNSA. As DNA, the CDR3 is TGTGCCAGCAGCCGGGGAACGGGACTAGCGGGGGAAGAGACCCAGTACTTC. Residues: CASSRGTGLAGEETQYF.